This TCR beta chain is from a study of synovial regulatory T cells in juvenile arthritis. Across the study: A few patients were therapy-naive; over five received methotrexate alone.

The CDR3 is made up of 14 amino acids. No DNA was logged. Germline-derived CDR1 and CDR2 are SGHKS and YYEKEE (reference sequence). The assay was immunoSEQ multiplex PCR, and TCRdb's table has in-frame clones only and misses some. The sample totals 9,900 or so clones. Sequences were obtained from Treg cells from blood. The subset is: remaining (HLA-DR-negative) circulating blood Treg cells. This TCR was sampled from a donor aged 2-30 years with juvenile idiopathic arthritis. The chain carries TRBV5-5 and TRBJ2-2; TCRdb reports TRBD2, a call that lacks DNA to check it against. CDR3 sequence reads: CASSLERYTGELFF.